This T cell receptor beta chain was sequenced during a study of cytomegalovirus exposure and HLA in healthy donors. In the study overall: HLA-typed donors were the source of 82 million or so unique TCRs, which an early data release held. Study-wide points: In vitro data verified a few CMV-associated chains as specific for CMV antigens. Diagnosis of cytomegalovirus status made by the classifier reportedly showed high specificity and sensitivity.

Primers included in the PCR were 60 Vbeta and 13 Jbeta primers. Data came from immunoSEQ multiplex PCR; TCRdb stores just in-frame clones and leaves some out. The table includes around 120,000 clones, 75% to 90% detected once. Trimming cost V 4 bases and J 3 bases, with 16 bases left between them. Germline V lookup: CDR1 MNHEY, CDR2 SMNVEV (reference sequence). The length of the CDR3 is 16 residues. On this clone itself: What it binds is not known.

This clonotype originated in a man aged 45 to 65 in good health and CMV-seronegative. The sample comprised PBMCs. This chain connects TRBV27 to TRBJ1-5; a possible D gene is TRBD1 (6 bases). CDR3 sequence (DNA): TGTGCCAGCAGTTCCCAGAGGCAGGGGATCAATCAGCCCCAGCATTTT. Translated, it gives CASSSQRQGINQPQHF.